A single sample is the source of the 23 T cell receptor beta chains below, sequenced in a study of cytomegalovirus exposure and HLA in healthy donors. The assay was immunoSEQ multiplex PCR, and TCRdb's table has in-frame clones only and misses some. Of tens of thousands of clones in the sample, approximately 90% were seen once. The source material was PBMCs. The source of these receptors is a man younger than 35 in good health and CMV-seronegative.

The rearrangement uses TRBV7-2 and TRBJ2-1; the D gene is possibly TRBD2 (6 bases). Trimming shortened V by 1 base and J by 5 bases, and 21 bases separated the two germline ends. The CDR3 has 18 residues. The germline gives CDR1 SGHTA, CDR2 FQGNSA. The CDR3: CASSLGPPTGSHNNEQFF. Written as DNA, the CDR3 is TGTGCCAGCAGCTTAGGGCCCCCGACCGGGAGCCATAACAATGAGCAGTTCTTC.

This clone was seen a single time. V gene TRBV4-3 combines with J gene TRBJ2-7, with D possibly TRBD1 on 5 matching bases. The length of the CDR3 is 13 residues. The V end lost 0 bases, the J end lost 4 bases, and 7 bases lay between the germline ends. Per the germline V gene, CDR1 is LGHNA and CDR2 is YSLEER. For the CDR3, the DNA is TGCGCCAGCAGCCAAGATAAGGGGTACGAGCAGTACTTC. Translating it yields CASSQDKGYEQYF.

CDR3: CASSLSDRKQETQYF. The CDR3 DNA sequence: TGTGCCAGCTCACTCTCGGACAGAAAACAAGAGACCCAGTACTTC. The chain carries TRBV18 and TRBJ2-5; the D gene is possibly TRBD1 (6 bases). This CDR3 comprises 15 residues. Trimming stripped 4 bases from V and 2 bases from J, with 14 bases between. Germline V lookup: CDR1 KGHSH, CDR2 LQKENI.

This clone was recorded only once. The gene calls are TRBV7-6 and TRBJ1-5; 9 bases are shared with TRBD1. The CDR3 is 14 residues long. The germline V gene encodes CDR1 SGHVS and CDR2 FNYEAQ. Trimming took 3 bases from V and 7 from J; bases not matched to a gene: 4. Here the CDR3 reads CASSFGQGRQPQHF. CDR3 DNA sequence: TGTGCCAGCAGCTTCGGACAGGGGCGGCAGCCCCAGCATTTT.

The chain couples TRBV18 to TRBJ1-1; the D gene is possibly TRBD1 (6 bases). The CDR3 covers 12 residues. Trimming took off 5 bases at V and 3 bases at J, with 7 bases between the two ends. CDR1 is KGHSH and CDR2 is LQKENI in the germline V gene. The CDR3 reads CASSTGYTEAFF. CDR3 DNA: TGTGCCAGCTCAACAGGGTACACTGAAGCTTTCTTT.

The rearrangement joins TRBV11-1 to TRBJ2-7, with D tentatively TRBD1 (6 bases). The CDR3 is made up of 15 amino acids. Germline values: CDR1 SGHAT, CDR2 FQDESV (reference sequence). The V and J ends lost 5 bases and 0 bases respectively, with 14 bases between them. CDR3 bases: TGTGCCAGCAGCCTAGGTGGACAGAGCTCCTACGAGCAGTACTTC. Protein product: CASSLGGQSSYEQYF. The variable domain in full, completed from reference TRBV11-1 and TRBJ2-7, reads EAEVAQSPRYKITEKSQAVAFWCDPISGHATLYWYRQILGQGPELLVQFQDESVVDDSQLPKDRFSAERLKGVDSTLKIQPAELGDSAMYLCASSLGGQSSYEQYFGPGTRLTVT.

The chain joins TRBV28 to TRBJ1-5; 9 bases map to TRBD1. This CDR3 is built from 16 residues. Germline CDR1 reads MDHEN; CDR2 reads SYDVKM. Trimming removed 4 bases from V and 0 bases from J; junction bases left unmatched: 4. CDR3 protein: CASSSPDRGSNQPQHF. The CDR3 coding sequence is TGTGCCAGCAGTTCACCGGACAGGGGTAGCAATCAGCCCCAGCATTTT. The variable domain in full, completed from reference TRBV28 and TRBJ1-5, reads DVKVTQSSRYLVKRTGEKVFLECVQDMDHENMFWYRQDPGLGLRLIYFSYDVKMKEKGDIPEGYSVSREKKERFSLILESASTNQTSMYLCASSSPDRGSNQPQHFGDGTRLSIL.

This chain uses TRBV5-5 with TRBJ2-1; D remains unclear. The CDR3 has 14 amino acids. CDR1 and CDR2 (germline): SGHKS, YYEKEE (reference sequence). Trimming took 0 bases from V and 0 from J, leaving 4 bases between them. The CDR3 spells CASSLAVSYNEQFF. The CDR3 DNA reads TGTGCCAGCAGCTTGGCTGTCTCCTACAATGAGCAGTTCTTC. Filled out from reference TRBV5-5 and TRBJ2-1, the complete variable domain reads DAGVTQSPTHLIKTRGQQVTLRCSPISGHKSVSWYQQVLGQGPQFIFQYYEKEERGRGNFPDRFSARQFPNYSSELNVNALLLGDSALYLCASSLAVSYNEQFFGPGTRLTVL.

The sample holds a few counts of this clone. The V call is TRBV7-9, the J call TRBJ2-7, with 11 bases lining up with TRBD1. Germline values: CDR1 SEHNR, CDR2 FQNEAQ (reference sequence). With V trimmed by 0 bases and J by 2 bases, 3 bases remained unmatched. This CDR3 spans 16 amino acids. CDR3 amino acids: CASSLAGTGGPYEQYF. The CDR3 nucleotides read TGTGCCAGCAGCTTAGCGGGGACAGGGGGGCCCTACGAGCAGTACTTC.

The chain carries TRBV10-3 and TRBJ2-1, with D possibly TRBD2 on 6 matching bases. The CDR3 contains 13 residues. Germline CDR1 reads ENHRY; CDR2 reads SYGVKD. The V end lost 2 bases, the J end lost 8 bases, and 10 bases lay between the germline ends. In DNA, the CDR3 is TGTGCCATCAGTGAGCGGGAGTACGATGAGCAGTTCTTC. It codes for CAISEREYDEQFF.

The chain employs TRBV28 and TRBJ1-1, with D hard to call. The germline gives CDR1 MDHEN, CDR2 SYDVKM. The CDR3 has 14 residues. V was trimmed by 3 bases and J by 4 bases, leaving 12 bases between them. CDR3 nucleotide sequence: TGTGCCAGCAGTTTGGCCGGGTCTTTCACTGAAGCTTTCTTT. Residues: CASSLAGSFTEAFF.

This clone was seen a few times. The rearrangement uses TRBV19 and TRBJ1-5, with D uncertain. With 1 base removed from V and 2 bases from J, the gap between germline ends came to 6 bases. The CDR3 is 14 amino acids. CDR1 is LNHDA, CDR2 SQIVND, per germline (reference sequence). The CDR3 here is CASSIGVGNQPQHF. The CDR3, as DNA: TGTGCCAGTAGTATAGGAGTGGGCAATCAGCCCCAGCATTTT.

This sequence joins TRBV19 and TRBJ1-1; D ambiguous. Trimming removed 4 bases from V and 0 bases from J, with 9 bases in between. Germline V CDR1 and CDR2: LNHDA, SQIVND (reference sequence). The CDR3 extends over 14 amino acids. DNA of the CDR3: TGTGCCAGTAGTAGGAGGTCTATGAACACTGAAGCTTTCTTT. Its translation: CASSRRSMNTEAFF.

This chain joins TRBV7-2 and TRBJ2-2; TRBD2 agrees at 7 bases. The V and J ends lost 1 base and 6 bases, in that order; junction bases with no gene match: 5. Germline V CDR1 and CDR2: SGHTA, FQGNSA. The CDR3 sequence is 15 residues long. The CDR3 sequence: CASSLGTRRAGELFF. DNA for the CDR3: TGTGCCAGCAGCTTAGGGACTAGGAGGGCCGGGGAGCTGTTTTTT.

The chain has TRBV7-9 and TRBJ2-7, with 12 nucleotides matching TRBD2. Germline V gene lookup returns CDR1 SEHNR and CDR2 FQNEAQ (reference sequence). This CDR3 is built from 15 residues. Trimming took 2 bases from V and 6 from J; bases not matched to a gene: 5. The CDR3 sequence is CASSLRGLAGSEQYF. The CDR3 coding sequence is TGTGCCAGCAGCTTAAGGGGACTAGCGGGCTCCGAGCAGTACTTC.

The V call is TRBV14, the J call TRBJ1-1, with unresolved D. Germline CDR1 is SGHDN and CDR2 is FVKESK. The CDR3 runs 14 residues. V was clipped by 1 base and J by 5 bases, with 11 bases between them. The CDR3 sequence is CASSQGGGYTEAFF. Written as DNA, the CDR3 is TGTGCCAGCAGCCAAGGGGGAGGGTATACTGAAGCTTTCTTT.

V usage is TRBV15 and J usage is TRBJ2-7; D gene uncertain. This CDR3 has 12 residues. The germline V and J ends were trimmed by 0 bases and 6 bases, with 6 bases remaining between them. Germline V lookup: CDR1 LNHNV, CDR2 YYDKDF (reference sequence). CDR3 sequence: CATSRDQVEQYF. In DNA form, the CDR3 reads TGTGCCACCAGCAGAGATCAGGTCGAGCAGTACTTC.

The chain links TRBV7-9 to TRBJ1-1, with D perhaps matching TRBD1 (5 bases). CDR1 and CDR2 from the germline V gene are SEHNR and FQNEAQ (reference sequence). The CDR3 contains 13 residues. Trimming took off 6 bases at V and 0 bases at J, with 8 bases between the two ends. The DNA for the CDR3 is TGTGCCAGCAGTTGGACACTGAACACTGAAGCTTTCTTT. Its protein is CASSWTLNTEAFF. The variable domain in full, with the rest retrieved from reference TRBV7-9 and TRBJ1-1, is DTGVSQNPRHKITKRGQNVTFRCDPISEHNRLYWYRQTLGQGPEFLTYFQNEAQLEKSRLLSDRFSAERPKGSFSTLEIQRTEQGDSAMYLCASSWTLNTEAFFGQGTRLTVV.

The chain recombines TRBV7-2 with TRBJ2-7; 9 nucleotides match TRBD1. Trimming removed 6 bases from V and 5 bases from J; junction bases left unmatched: 5. The CDR3 is 13 residues long. Germline loops: CDR1 SGHTA, CDR2 FQGNSA. The CDR3 DNA reads TGTGCCAGCAGTCGACAGGGGGGCGACGAGCAGTACTTC. It specifies CASSRQGGDEQYF.

The chain links TRBV23-1 to TRBJ1-1, with 7 bases matching TRBD1. TRBV23-1 is filed as an ORF, its function uncertain. Trimming took 3 bases from V and 2 from J; bases not matched to a gene: 12. The CDR3 spans 17 residues. The CDR3 nucleotides are TGCGCCAGCAGTCACTTAGGACAGGAGAGAGTAAACACTGAAGCTTTCTTT. It translates to CASSHLGQERVNTEAFF.

CDR3 sequence reads: CASSLFSPRGSGELFF. For the CDR3, the DNA is TGTGCCAGCAGCTTGTTCTCGCCCAGAGGGTCCGGGGAGCTGTTTTTT. J is TRBJ2-2 and V is TRBV5-4; a possible D gene is TRBD2 (5 bases). CDR3 length: 16 residues. The V end lost 1 base, the J end lost 6 bases, and 16 bases lay between the germline ends. Per the germline V gene, CDR1 is SGHNT and CDR2 is YYREEE (reference sequence).

The genes are TRBV5-4 and TRBJ2-5; 7 nucleotides align to TRBD2. The CDR3 length is 16 residues. CDR1 and CDR2 (germline): SGHNT, YYREEE (reference sequence). The junction had 7 bases not matched to a gene; V was cut back by 0 bases and J by 2 bases. The DNA of the CDR3 is TGTGCCAGCAGCTTGGCCCCGGGGAGGGTTCAAGAGACCCAGTACTTC. This sequence encodes CASSLAPGRVQETQYF.

The chain is built from TRBV25-1 and TRBJ2-1; TRBD2 might be the D (6 bases). Germline CDR1 reads MGHDK; CDR2 reads SYGVNS. The CDR3 contains 13 residues. V was shortened by 8 bases and J by 9 bases, with 17 bases between the two germline ends. CDR3 sequence reads: CASRRAGTGEQFF. The CDR3, as DNA: TGTGCCAGCCGGAGGGCCGGGACTGGTGAGCAGTTCTTC.